A single sample is the source of the 21 T cell receptor beta chains below, sequenced in a study of shared clonotypes between healthy human individuals. It was CD45RO-negative cells, positively selected for CCR7, that made up naive CD8 cells, with terminally differentiated effector memory CD45RA+ cells excluded. The protocol was immunoSEQ multiplex PCR, while the TCRdb copy is restricted to in-frame clones and leaves out a portion. The table includes roughly 2,000,000 clones, 80% to 95% detected once. The material sequenced was naive CD8+ T cells from PBMCs. These receptors were collected from a man younger than 35 in good health. Some clones in this sample may be carry-over from other donors' samples.

The chain links TRBV27 to TRBJ2-5; D is unresolved. Deletions cut 0 bases from V and 2 bases from J, with 7 bases between. Germline V lookup: CDR1 MNHEY, CDR2 SMNVEV (reference sequence). The CDR3 contains 14 residues. The CDR3 region is CASSLSTPQETQYF. CDR3 DNA: TGTGCCAGCAGTTTATCGACACCGCAAGAGACCCAGTACTTC.

This sequence joins TRBV6-1 and TRBJ2-3; 10 nucleotides align to TRBD2. Germline CDR1 is MNHNS and CDR2 is SASEGT. V gave up 2 bases and J gave up 0 bases; unmatched junction bases: 2. The CDR3 runs 16 residues. The CDR3 region is CASSELLAGSTDTQYF. The CDR3 coding sequence is TGTGCCAGCAGTGAACTACTAGCGGGGAGCACAGATACGCAGTATTTT.

This clone was detected once. The chain employs TRBV27 and TRBJ1-4, with D hard to call. V shed 5 bases and J shed 0 bases, with 13 bases lying between them. Germline values: CDR1 MNHEY, CDR2 SMNVEV (reference sequence). This CDR3 has 16 residues. The CDR3 DNA reads TGTGCCAGCAGTCAGAGCCCTCCCGCAACTAATGAAAAACTGTTTTTT. It yields the protein CASSQSPPATNEKLFF.

V is TRBV25-1 and J is TRBJ2-3, with D tentatively TRBD2 (5 bases). The CDR3 runs to 13 residues. Trimming left V 4 bases short and J 6 bases short, with 11 bases between. Germline-derived CDR1 and CDR2 are MGHDK and SYGVNS. CDR3 bases: TGTGCCAGCAGTGTAGCGTTATCGGATACGCAGTATTTT. Translating gives CASSVALSDTQYF. The entire variable domain, with the rest obtained from reference TRBV25-1 and TRBJ2-3, is as follows: EADIYQTPRYLVIGTGKKITLECSQTMGHDKMYWYQQDPGMELHLIHYSYGVNSTEKGDLSSESTVSRIRTEHFPLTLESARPSHTSQYLCASSVALSDTQYFGPGTRLTVL.

V gene TRBV5-1 combines with J gene TRBJ2-5; the match to TRBD1 covers 10 bases. The V and J ends lost 3 bases and 1 base, in that order; junction bases with no gene match: 6. The CDR3 has 16 residues. The V gene's germline CDR1 is SGHRS and CDR2 YFSETQ. CDR3 sequence reads: CASSWGQGRAQETQYF. Here the CDR3 DNA reads TGCGCCAGCAGCTGGGGACAGGGGAGGGCCCAAGAGACCCAGTACTTC.

The chain recombines TRBV18 with TRBJ1-2; D not resolved. Germline assignment: CDR1 KGHSH and CDR2 LQKENI. Deletions cut 6 bases from V and 2 bases from J, with 19 bases between. There are 16 residues in the CDR3. CDR3 loop: CASSQLDGDNNYGYTF. In nucleotides, the CDR3 is TGTGCCAGCTCCCAACTTGACGGCGACAACAACTATGGCTACACCTTC.

The chain carries TRBV5-5 and TRBJ2-2; 12 bases match TRBD2. V lost 3 bases, J lost 1 base, and 13 bases stayed unmatched. Per germline, CDR1 SGHKS and CDR2 YYEKEE (reference sequence). There are 20 residues in the CDR3. As DNA, the CDR3 is TGTGCCAGCAGCTCCACCCCTCTACTAGCGGGGGGAGTGAACACCGGGGAGCTGTTTTTT. Protein: CASSSTPLLAGGVNTGELFF. Full variable domain (outside the CDR3, taken from reference TRBV5-5 and TRBJ2-2): DAGVTQSPTHLIKTRGQQVTLRCSPISGHKSVSWYQQVLGQGPQFIFQYYEKEERGRGNFPDRFSARQFPNYSSELNVNALLLGDSALYLCASSSTPLLAGGVNTGELFFGEGSRLTVL.

This clone came up once. The CDR3: CASSQESGTGSAGELFF. The CDR3 DNA reads TGTGCCAGCAGCCAGGAATCCGGGACAGGGTCCGCCGGGGAGCTGTTTTTT. The V and J genes are TRBV7-7 and TRBJ2-2; 9 nucleotides agree with TRBD1. The CDR3 has 17 residues. Germline lookup yields CDR1 SSHAT and CDR2 FNYEAQ (reference sequence). V gave up 5 bases and J gave up 6 bases; unmatched junction bases: 13.

This clone was detected once. This chain joins TRBV7-6 and TRBJ2-7; D uncertain. The V gene lost 3 bases and the J gene lost 2 bases, with 8 bases spanning the gap. Germline CDR1 reads SGHVS; CDR2 reads FNYEAQ. The CDR3 totals 13 residues. This CDR3 reads CASSLWGPYEQYF. In DNA form, the CDR3 reads TGTGCCAGCAGCTTGTGGGGTCCCTACGAGCAGTACTTC. Filled out from reference TRBV7-6 and TRBJ2-7, the complete variable domain reads GAGVSQSPRYKVTKRGQDVALRCDPISGHVSLYWYRQALGQGPEFLTYFNYEAQQDKSGLPNDRFSAERPEGSISTLTIQRTEQRDSAMYRCASSLWGPYEQYFGPGTRLTVT.

The chain joins TRBV28 to TRBJ2-7, with 10 bases aligning to TRBD2. With 5 bases clipped from V and 6 bases from J, the junction kept 10 bases outside the gene matches. Germline V gives CDR1 MDHEN, CDR2 SYDVKM. This CDR3 spans 15 amino acids. CDR3 nucleotide sequence: TGTGCCAGCAGTCCACAGGGGCTAGCGGGAGTCGAGCAGTACTTC. Translation: CASSPQGLAGVEQYF.

The V and J genes are TRBV11-2 and TRBJ1-1; TRBD1 is a possible D gene (5 bases). Germline V gene lookup returns CDR1 SGHAT and CDR2 FQNNGV. The CDR3 has 13 amino acids. V shed 4 bases and J shed 4 bases, with 10 bases lying between them. The CDR3 bases are TGTGCCAGCAGCTGGGGGTTTGGCACTGAAGCTTTCTTT. Translated, it gives CASSWGFGTEAFF.

This clone was detected only once. The V and J genes are TRBV27 and TRBJ2-1; D gene uncertain. CDR1 is MNHEY, CDR2 SMNVEV, per germline (reference sequence). The CDR3 loop spans 13 amino acids. Trimming shortened V by 6 bases and J by 3 bases, and 9 bases separated the two germline ends. The CDR3 region has the DNA TGTGCCAGCAGCTCTTTGAACTACAATGAGCAGTTCTTC. It encodes CASSSLNYNEQFF.

This clone was seen only once. V gene TRBV5-6 combines with J gene TRBJ2-1; perhaps TRBD1 as D (5 bases). Trimming took off 0 bases at V and 5 bases at J, with 21 bases between the two ends. This CDR3 spans 18 amino acids. Germline assignment: CDR1 SGHDT and CDR2 YYEEEE. The CDR3 DNA follows: TGTGCCAGCAGCTTGGGGTACAAACAGGTAGGGAAACACAATGAGCAGTTCTTC. As protein: CASSLGYKQVGKHNEQFF.

As concerns this clone: Other DNA sequences in this sample translate to the same CDR3. This rearrangement joins TRBV27 to TRBJ2-2; D not resolved. The CDR3 contains 14 residues. The V end lost 0 bases, the J end lost 0 bases, and 2 bases lay between the germline ends. The germline V gene has CDR1 MNHEY and CDR2 SMNVEV (reference sequence). CDR3: CASSLSANTGELFF. DNA for the CDR3: TGTGCCAGCAGTTTATCGGCGAACACCGGGGAGCTGTTTTTT.

The V gene is TRBV10-3, the J gene TRBJ1-1; tentatively, D is TRBD1 (5 bases). The V gene's germline CDR1 is ENHRY and CDR2 SYGVKD. The CDR3 is 14 residues long. V lost 6 bases to trimming and J lost 4 bases, with 15 bases between them. CDR3 coding DNA: TGTGCCATCAGCCCTACTGGGGGGATCACTGAAGCTTTCTTT. This sequence encodes CAISPTGGITEAFF.

The chain recombines TRBV11-3 with TRBJ2-3; 11 bases match TRBD2. The V and J ends lost 5 bases and 3 bases, in that order; junction bases with no gene match: 13. The V gene's germline CDR1 is SGHNT and CDR2 YENEEA. This CDR3 has 18 residues. CDR3 sequence reads: CASSPLPTSGTGTDTQYF. The CDR3 DNA sequence: TGTGCCAGCAGCCCATTACCGACTAGCGGGACGGGAACAGATACGCAGTATTTT.

This chain links TRBV28 with TRBJ2-3; D is ambiguous. This CDR3 spans 14 amino acids. V was clipped by 0 bases and J by 3 bases, with 7 bases between them. The V gene's germline CDR1 is MDHEN and CDR2 SYDVKM. This CDR3 is CASSLWDATDTQYF. The CDR3 DNA sequence: TGTGCCAGCAGTTTATGGGACGCTACAGATACGCAGTATTTT.

J is TRBJ2-3 and V is TRBV7-9; D not resolved. The V gene's germline CDR1 is SEHNR and CDR2 FQNEAQ (reference sequence). The CDR3 is 16 amino acids. Trimming stripped 3 bases from V and 4 bases from J, with 17 bases between. The CDR3 sequence is CASSFSVVGPSDTQYF. The CDR3 region has the DNA TGTGCCAGCAGCTTCTCCGTAGTAGGCCCTTCAGATACGCAGTATTTT.

The chain employs TRBV27 and TRBJ2-3; no firm D call. Germline V gene data show CDR1 as MNHEY and CDR2 as SMNVEV (reference sequence). The CDR3 extends over 16 amino acids. The V and J ends lost 4 bases and 6 bases respectively, with 20 bases between them. The CDR3 nucleotides are TGTGCCAGCAGTTCTACCCCCGCCGCCCGGGTGGATACGCAGTATTTT. Its translation is CASSSTPAARVDTQYF.

J is TRBJ2-2 and V is TRBV29-1; D gene uncertain. Trimming stripped 0 bases from V and 7 bases from J, with 6 bases between. The length of the CDR3 is 12 residues. Germline V CDR1 and CDR2: SQVTM, ANQGSEA. CDR3 sequence: CSVEEVVGELFF. The CDR3 nucleotides are TGCAGCGTTGAAGAGGTGGTCGGGGAGCTGTTTTTT.

The DNA for the CDR3 is TGTGCCAGCAGTCCCCGTGGAGCGGGGCAAGAGACCCAGTACTTC. It yields the protein CASSPRGAGQETQYF. The V call is TRBV6-5, the J call TRBJ2-5; TRBD2 matches 7 bases. V lost 5 bases to trimming and J lost 2 bases; unmatched junction nucleotides: 8. The CDR3 covers 15 residues. Germline-derived CDR1 and CDR2 are MNHEY and SVGAGI.